The 21 T cell receptor beta chains presented below share a single source sample, sequenced in a study of T cells in Graves' hyperthyroidism and ophthalmopathy. Template material for amplifying TCR beta CDR3 regions consisted of RNA transcripts. The TCR CDR3 first-round RT-PCR relied on the HTBI primer set. One entry per CDR3 protein results from TCRdb running MiXCR on the multiplex PCR reads. The sample records some 560,000 distinct CDR3 sequences, approximately 14% being singletons. Sequencing input: blood. The receptors were gathered from a woman aged 40 to 50 with Graves' hyperthyroidism.

This clonotype has a count of ten or more. The chain combines TRBV20-1 with TRBJ2-3; TRBD1 agrees at 7 bases. The V gene end was trimmed by 6 bases and the J gene end by 1 base; junction bases not matched to a gene: 10. The germline V gene has CDR1 DFQATT and CDR2 SNEGSKA (reference sequence). This CDR3 has 15 amino acids. The CDR3: CSAPEFGQGTDTQYF. The CDR3 coding sequence is TGCAGTGCCCCAGAGTTCGGACAGGGCACAGATACGCAGTATTTT.

This clonotype was counted many times. The rearrangement links TRBV5-1 to TRBJ2-3; 8 bases match TRBD2. The CDR3 length is 15 residues. V gave up 1 base and J gave up 4 bases; unmatched junction bases: 5. Germline V gene data show CDR1 as SGHRS and CDR2 as YFSETQ. The CDR3 sequence is CASSLPAGGADTQYF. CDR3 in DNA: TGCGCCAGCAGCTTGCCGGCGGGAGGTGCAGATACGCAGTATTTT.

Ten or more counts support this clonotype. V is TRBV14 and J is TRBJ1-1, with D uncertain. This CDR3 spans 13 amino acids. Germline V CDR1 and CDR2: SGHDN, FVKESK. Trimming cost V 0 bases and J 6 bases, with 8 bases left between them. The CDR3 region has the DNA TGTGCCAGCAGCCAAGATGAAGGTGCTGAAGCTTTCTTT. It codes for CASSQDEGAEAFF.

This clonotype was counted between two and nine times. The rearrangement joins TRBV12-3 or TRBV12-4 to TRBJ2-1, with 7 bases identical to TRBD2. V was pared by 4 bases and J by 4 bases, with 4 bases of the junction left unmatched. The CDR3 consists of 14 residues. CDR3: CASSWEGGYNEQFF. In DNA, the CDR3 is TGTGCCAGCAGTTGGGAGGGCGGATACAATGAGCAGTTCTTC.

The table lists this clonotype with many counts. The chain is built from TRBV3-1 and TRBJ2-5; D unresolved. V lost 1 base and J 0 bases, leaving 12 bases between the germline ends. Per germline, CDR1 LGHDT and CDR2 YNNKEL (reference sequence). The CDR3 consists of 16 residues. DNA for the CDR3: TGTGCCAGCAGCCAAGTGTTGCTTTATGACCAAGAGACCCAGTACTTC. As protein: CASSQVLLYDQETQYF.

This chain links TRBV7-2 with TRBJ2-7, with 7 bases matching TRBD2. The CDR3 totals 16 residues. Germline CDR1 SGHTA, CDR2 FQGNSA. Trimming cost V 5 bases and J 5 bases; bases outside gene matches: 15. The CDR3 loop reads CASSPRSGGGPNEQYF. The CDR3 DNA is TGTGCCAGCAGCCCTCGCTCGGGGGGAGGGCCGAACGAGCAGTACTTC.

This clonotype was recorded at least ten times. This chain connects TRBV11-2 to TRBJ2-7; 8 bases map to TRBD1. The CDR3 has 17 residues. Germline loops: CDR1 SGHAT, CDR2 FQNNGV. Trimming at V came to 5 bases and at J to 2 bases, leaving 14 bases not matched to a gene. Here the CDR3 DNA reads TGTGCCAGCAGCCCCCAATTGTACGGGACAGGAGCCTACGAGCAGTACTTC. It encodes CASSPQLYGTGAYEQYF.

Many counts were recorded for this clonotype. The chain carries TRBV2 and TRBJ2-7, with 13 positions matching TRBD2. CDR3 length: 18 residues. Germline trimming cut 8 bases from V and 6 bases from J; bases unmatched to any gene: 19. Germline V gene lookup returns CDR1 SNHLY and CDR2 FYNNEI. The DNA for the CDR3 is TGTGCCAGCGTTAGGACAAGGGTGGGACTAGCGGGAATCGTCGAGCAGTACTTC. Translated, it gives CASVRTRVGLAGIVEQYF.

This clonotype was seen repeatedly, ten times or more. The junction departs from the called germline gene at one end, perhaps through a read error. The chain joins TRBV28 to TRBJ2-2; a weak D match, TRBD2 (6 bases). CDR1 is MDHEN, CDR2 SYDVKM, per germline. The CDR3 totals 14 residues. The CDR3 sequence: CAGSSGGNTGELFF. CDR3 DNA: TGTGCCGGCAGTTCCGGGGGTAACACCGGGGAGCTGTTTTTT. The full variable domain, completed using reference TRBV28 and TRBJ2-2, is DVKVTQSSRYLVKRTGEKVFLECVQDMDHENMFWYRQDPGLGLRLIYFSYDVKMKEKGDIPEGYSVSREKKERFSLILESASTNQTSMYLCAGSSGGNTGELFFGEGSRLTVL.

This chain links TRBV25-1 with TRBJ1-6, with a tentative D call TRBD1 (5 bases). V was cut by 5 bases and J by 7 bases, with 12 bases left in between. This CDR3 is 14 amino acids long. CDR1 is MGHDK and CDR2 is SYGVNS in the germline V gene. Here the CDR3 reads CASSRGGTNSPLHF. CDR3 sequence (DNA): TGTGCCAGCAGTCGGGGGGGTACGAATTCACCCCTCCACTTT. The full variable domain, in which reference TRBV25-1 and TRBJ1-6 provide the parts outside the CDR3, is EADIYQTPRYLVIGTGKKITLECSQTMGHDKMYWYQQDPGMELHLIHYSYGVNSTEKGDLSSESTVSRIRTEHFPLTLESARPSHTSQYLCASSRGGTNSPLHFGNGTRLTVT.

This clonotype came up a few times. The chain is built from TRBV19 and TRBJ2-4, with D perhaps given as TRBD1 or TRBD2 (5 bases each). Trimming shortened V by 6 bases and J by 6 bases, and 21 bases separated the two germline ends. Per germline, CDR1 LNHDA and CDR2 SQIVND (reference sequence). The CDR3 extends over 16 amino acids. The chain's CDR3 is CASSSRDGVGTNIQYF. The CDR3 DNA sequence: TGTGCCAGTAGCAGCCGGGACGGAGTGGGAACAAACATTCAGTACTTC.

This clonotype was detected ten times or more. The J gene is TRBJ2-7, the V gene TRBV3-1, with D unclear. V was shortened by 0 bases and J by 3 bases, with 9 bases between the two germline ends. CDR3 size: 14 residues. Germline CDR1 LGHDT, CDR2 YNNKEL (reference sequence). The CDR3 sequence is CASSQDLSHYEQYF. CDR3 nucleotides: TGTGCCAGCAGCCAAGATCTGAGCCACTACGAGCAGTACTTC.

This clonotype was counted ten times or more. J is TRBJ2-7 and V is TRBV28; 10 nucleotides align to TRBD1. Germline-derived CDR1 and CDR2 are MDHEN and SYDVKM. The V segment lost 6 bases and the J segment 3 bases; nucleotides outside the gene matches: 5. This CDR3 is built from 14 residues. DNA of the CDR3: TGTGCCAGCAGGCGGGACAGGGGAGTCTACGAGCAGTACTTC. Translation gives CASRRDRGVYEQYF.

This chain links TRBV9 with TRBJ2-1; tentatively, D is TRBD2 (5 bases). Germline CDR1 is SGDLS and CDR2 is YYNGEE. Trimming cost V 0 bases and J 0 bases, with 7 bases left between them. CDR3 length: 15 amino acids. This chain's CDR3 is CASSVVRDSYNEQFF. CDR3 coding DNA: TGTGCCAGCAGCGTAGTACGGGACTCCTACAATGAGCAGTTCTTC.

This clonotype has more than one count but fewer than ten. The V gene is TRBV13, the J gene TRBJ2-7; tentative D call: TRBD2 (7 bases). Germline CDR1 and CDR2: PRHDT and FYEKMQ (reference sequence). The V end was cut by 5 bases, the J end by 2 bases, with 19 bases between. The CDR3 sequence is 16 residues long. The CDR3 sequence: CASSGGRSGKPYEQYF. CDR3 in DNA: TGTGCCAGCAGCGGGGGCCGGAGCGGGAAGCCCTACGAGCAGTACTTC.

This clonotype was recorded many times. The chain employs TRBV9 and TRBJ2-1, with D possibly being TRBD2 (7 bases). The CDR3 sequence is 14 residues long. In germline, CDR1 is SGDLS, CDR2 YYNGEE. V was pared by 4 bases and J by 5 bases, with 13 bases between. The CDR3 is CASSRQGRDNEQFF. The CDR3 DNA follows: TGTGCCAGCAGCCGTCAGGGGAGGGACAATGAGCAGTTCTTC. Using reference TRBV9 and TRBJ2-1 for the parts outside the CDR3, the full variable domain is DSGVTQTPKHLITATGQRVTLRCSPRSGDLSVYWYQQSLDQGLQFLIQYYNGEERAKGNILERFSAQQFPDLHSELNLSSLELGDSALYFCASSRQGRDNEQFFGPGTRLTVL.

The chain is built from TRBV12-3 or TRBV12-4 and TRBJ2-5, with a possible D match to TRBD2 (6 bases). The CDR3 extends over 15 amino acids. Trimming cost V 3 bases and J 4 bases, with 15 bases left between them. CDR3 residues: CASSLIGGERETQYF. As DNA, the CDR3 is TGTGCCAGCAGTTTGATCGGGGGAGAGAGAGAGACCCAGTACTTC.

This clonotype was found many times. The J gene is TRBJ2-3, the V gene TRBV6-2 or TRBV6-3; 7 positions match TRBD2. Trimming took 3 bases from V and 10 from J; bases not matched to a gene: 16. The CDR3 consists of 16 residues. Looked up from germline, CDR1 is MNHEY and CDR2 is SVGEGT. The CDR3 DNA sequence: TGTGCCAGCAGTTATGAAGTTGTTAGCGGGTTTTCTTCGCAGTATTTT. Translation: CASSYEVVSGFSSQYF.

This clonotype has ten or more counts. CDR3 protein: CASSRESTAITYEQYF. CDR3 coding DNA: TGTGCCAGCAGCAGAGAGAGCACAGCTATAACCTACGAGCAGTACTTC. The rearrangement uses TRBV11-3 and TRBJ2-7; D unclear. Germline V gives CDR1 SGHNT, CDR2 YENEEA. V was pared by 5 bases and J by 2 bases, with 19 bases between. The CDR3 contains 16 residues.

Ten or more counts support this clonotype. The rearrangement joins TRBV2 to TRBJ2-5, with D perhaps matching TRBD1 or TRBD2 (5 bases each). The CDR3 length is 13 residues. Trimming took off 4 bases at V and 5 bases at J, with 11 bases between the two ends. Germline CDR1 SNHLY, CDR2 FYNNEI. CDR3: CASSGPEGETQYF. CDR3 coding DNA: TGTGCCAGCAGTGGGCCCGAGGGGGAGACCCAGTACTTC.

This clonotype has a count of ten or more. The chain is built from TRBV7-2 and TRBJ2-7; TRBD2 aligns across 12 bases. Germline V gene sequence: CDR1 SGHTA, CDR2 FQGNSA. The CDR3 totals 15 residues. Unmatched junction bases numbered 7, after V lost 6 bases and J lost 4 bases. CDR3 sequence (DNA): TGTGCCAGCAGTCCCGGACTAGCGGGAAGGTACGAGCAGTACTTC. This sequence encodes CASSPGLAGRYEQYF.